This TCR beta chain was sequenced in a study of follicular helper T cells after annual influenza vaccination. Study information: Some donors were sampled over the 2013-2014, 2014-2015 and 2015-2016 vaccinations.

This clone has more than one count but fewer than ten. Its specificity is not known. Study-wide findings and caveats: Plasmablast frequency change correlated with clonality change in ICOS+CD38+ cTfh. Recurrent ICOS+CD38+ cTfh clonotypes included tetramer and AIM influenza-specific ones.

Time point indicated: 2015-2016 season, pre-vaccination. Adults were given seasonal inactivated influenza vaccine, and blood CD4 subsets were sorted before and after vaccination. Sequencing was performed with immunoSEQ multiplex PCR; in TCRdb, only in-frame clones are kept and a portion is missing. The data contain more than 550 clones, around four fifths of them seen just once; the ten biggest clones take up around 3.7%. J lost 5 bases, V lost 7 bases, and 12 bases had no gene match. CDR3 length: 16 amino acids. Per the germline V gene, CDR1 is SNHLY and CDR2 is FYNNEI. V is TRBV2 and J is TRBJ2-2; 8 bases agree with TRBD2. Material: CXCR5+ CD38+ circulating T follicular helper cells from blood, obtained on the day of influenza vaccination. As to subset: circulating Tfh, non-naive CD4+CXCR5+PD-1+ (ICOS+CD38+ or ICOS-CD38-). The TCR sequence derives from an adult who received the influenza vaccine. DNA for the CDR3: TGTGCCAGCAAAGCGGGGCGGGGGGCTCTAACCGGGGAGCTGTTTTTT. The encoded protein is CASKAGRGALTGELFF.